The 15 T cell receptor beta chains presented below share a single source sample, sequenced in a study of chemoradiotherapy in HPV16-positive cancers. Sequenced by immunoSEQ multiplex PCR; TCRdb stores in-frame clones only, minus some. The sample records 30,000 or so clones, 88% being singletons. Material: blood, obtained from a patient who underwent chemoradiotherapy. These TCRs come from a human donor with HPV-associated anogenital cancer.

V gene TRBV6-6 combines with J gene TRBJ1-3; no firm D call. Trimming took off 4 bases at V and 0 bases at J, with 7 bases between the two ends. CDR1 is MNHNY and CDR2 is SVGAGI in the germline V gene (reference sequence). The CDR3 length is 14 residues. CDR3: CASSSRLSGNTIYF. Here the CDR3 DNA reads TGTGCCAGCAGTTCCCGGCTCTCTGGAAACACCATATATTTT.

The CDR3 nucleotides are TGTGCCAGCAGTCGACAGGGATTGGAGCAGTTCTTC. Protein sequence: CASSRQGLEQFF. The chain carries TRBV2 and TRBJ2-1, with 7 bases lining up with TRBD1. Germline V gives CDR1 SNHLY, CDR2 FYNNEI. With 5 bases clipped from V and 10 bases from J, the junction kept 5 bases outside the gene matches. There are 12 residues in the CDR3.

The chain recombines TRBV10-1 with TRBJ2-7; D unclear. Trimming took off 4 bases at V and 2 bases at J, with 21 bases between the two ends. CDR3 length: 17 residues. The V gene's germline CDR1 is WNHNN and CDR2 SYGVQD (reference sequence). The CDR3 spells CASSVDTSLPSTYEQYF. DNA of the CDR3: TGCGCCAGCAGTGTTGACACCAGCCTCCCCAGTACCTACGAGCAGTACTTC.

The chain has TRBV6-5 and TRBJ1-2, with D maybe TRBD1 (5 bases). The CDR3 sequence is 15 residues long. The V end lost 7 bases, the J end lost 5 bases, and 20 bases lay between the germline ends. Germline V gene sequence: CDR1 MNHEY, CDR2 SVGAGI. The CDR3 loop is CASTLTEGFPYGYTF. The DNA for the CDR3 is TGTGCCAGCACCCTGACCGAGGGGTTTCCATATGGCTACACCTTC.

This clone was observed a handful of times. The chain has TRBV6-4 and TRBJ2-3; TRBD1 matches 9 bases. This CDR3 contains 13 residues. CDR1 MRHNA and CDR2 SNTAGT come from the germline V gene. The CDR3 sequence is CPLQGAKADTQYF. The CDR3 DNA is TGTCCCCTACAGGGGGCTAAGGCAGATACGCAGTATTTT.

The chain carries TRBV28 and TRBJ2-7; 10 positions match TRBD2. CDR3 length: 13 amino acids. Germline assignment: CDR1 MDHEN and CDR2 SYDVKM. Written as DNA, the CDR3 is TGTGCGGGAAGGTCTAGCGGGGGATACGAGCAGTACTTC. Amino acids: CAGRSSGGYEQYF. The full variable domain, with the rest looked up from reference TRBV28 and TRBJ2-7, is DVKVTQSSRYLVKRTGEKVFLECVQDMDHENMFWYRQDPGLGLRLIYFSYDVKMKEKGDIPEGYSVSREKKERFSLILESASTNQTSMYLCAGRSSGGYEQYFGPGTRLTVT.

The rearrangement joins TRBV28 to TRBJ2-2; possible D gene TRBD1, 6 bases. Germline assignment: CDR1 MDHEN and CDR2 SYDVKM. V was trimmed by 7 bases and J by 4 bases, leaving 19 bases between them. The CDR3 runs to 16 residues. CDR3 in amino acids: CASTSTGQTLTGELFF. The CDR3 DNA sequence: TGTGCCAGCACCTCGACCGGACAGACCCTCACCGGGGAGCTGTTTTTT.

The CDR3 DNA follows: TGTGCCAGCAGTTCCCCCACAGGCTACGAGCAGTACTTC. Protein sequence: CASSSPTGYEQYF. V gene TRBV27 combines with J gene TRBJ2-7; the D gene is possibly TRBD1 (5 bases). Germline CDR1 and CDR2: MNHEY and SMNVEV (reference sequence). The CDR3 has 13 amino acids. V was clipped by 4 bases and J by 3 bases, with 10 bases between them.

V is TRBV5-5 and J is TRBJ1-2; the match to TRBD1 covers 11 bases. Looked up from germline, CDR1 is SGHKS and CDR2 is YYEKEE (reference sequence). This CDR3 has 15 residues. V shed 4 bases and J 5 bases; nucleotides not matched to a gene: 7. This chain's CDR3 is CASSPGQGDGYGYTF. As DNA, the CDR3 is TGTGCCAGCAGCCCGGGACAGGGGGATGGGTATGGCTACACCTTC.

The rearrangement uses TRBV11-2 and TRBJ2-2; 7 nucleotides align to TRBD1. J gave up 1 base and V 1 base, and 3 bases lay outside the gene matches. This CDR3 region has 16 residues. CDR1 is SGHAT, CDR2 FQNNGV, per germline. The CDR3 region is CASSLARQGNTGELFF. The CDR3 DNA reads TGTGCCAGCAGCTTAGCCCGACAGGGGAACACCGGGGAGCTGTTTTTT.

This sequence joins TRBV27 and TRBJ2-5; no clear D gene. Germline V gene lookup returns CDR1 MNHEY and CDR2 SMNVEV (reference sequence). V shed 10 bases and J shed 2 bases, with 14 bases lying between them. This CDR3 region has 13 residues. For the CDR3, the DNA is TGTGCCACAGCGTTCAATCGACAAGAGACCCAGTACTTC. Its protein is CATAFNRQETQYF.

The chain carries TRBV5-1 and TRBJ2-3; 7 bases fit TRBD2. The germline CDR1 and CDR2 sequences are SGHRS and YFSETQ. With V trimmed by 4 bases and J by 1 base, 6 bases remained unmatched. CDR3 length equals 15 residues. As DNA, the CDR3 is TGCGCCAGCAGCAGCGGGACCCATGGCACAGATACGCAGTATTTT. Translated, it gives CASSSGTHGTDTQYF.

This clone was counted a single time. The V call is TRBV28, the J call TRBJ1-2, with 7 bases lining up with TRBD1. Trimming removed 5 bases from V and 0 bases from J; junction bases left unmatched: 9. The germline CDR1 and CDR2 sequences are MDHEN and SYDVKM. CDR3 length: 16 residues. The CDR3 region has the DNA TGTGCCAGCAGTCTCAGGGGGTCCGTAACTAACTATGGCTACACCTTC. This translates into CASSLRGSVTNYGYTF.

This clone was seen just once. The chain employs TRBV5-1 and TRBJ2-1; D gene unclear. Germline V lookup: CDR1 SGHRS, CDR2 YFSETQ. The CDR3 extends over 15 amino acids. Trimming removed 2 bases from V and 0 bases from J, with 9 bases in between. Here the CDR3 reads CASSLRVSSYNEQFF. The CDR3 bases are TGCGCCAGCAGCTTACGGGTTAGCTCCTACAATGAGCAGTTCTTC.

The CDR3: CASSPWTGNTEAFF. The CDR3 DNA reads as TGTGCCAGCAGCCCCTGGACAGGGAACACTGAAGCTTTCTTT. V is TRBV5-5 and J is TRBJ1-1, with 7 bases lining up with TRBD1. After removal of 4 bases from V and 1 base from J, the junction contained 4 bases not matched to a gene. This CDR3 has 14 amino acids. Per germline, CDR1 SGHKS and CDR2 YYEKEE (reference sequence).